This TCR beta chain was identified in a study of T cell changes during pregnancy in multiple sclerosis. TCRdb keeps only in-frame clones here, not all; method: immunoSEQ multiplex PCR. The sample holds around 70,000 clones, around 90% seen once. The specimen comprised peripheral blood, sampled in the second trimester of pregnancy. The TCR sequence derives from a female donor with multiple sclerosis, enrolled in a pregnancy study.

CDR3 nucleotides: TGTGCCAGCAGCTTAGCGAAGGGACTAGCGGGGGGCCAAAGGTACGAGCAGTACTTC. Protein product: CASSLAKGLAGGQRYEQYF. The chain recombines TRBV7-2 with TRBJ2-7, with 15 positions matching TRBD2. With V trimmed by 0 bases and J by 4 bases, 10 bases remained unmatched. CDR1 is SGHTA and CDR2 is FQGNSA in the germline V gene. The CDR3 spans 19 residues.